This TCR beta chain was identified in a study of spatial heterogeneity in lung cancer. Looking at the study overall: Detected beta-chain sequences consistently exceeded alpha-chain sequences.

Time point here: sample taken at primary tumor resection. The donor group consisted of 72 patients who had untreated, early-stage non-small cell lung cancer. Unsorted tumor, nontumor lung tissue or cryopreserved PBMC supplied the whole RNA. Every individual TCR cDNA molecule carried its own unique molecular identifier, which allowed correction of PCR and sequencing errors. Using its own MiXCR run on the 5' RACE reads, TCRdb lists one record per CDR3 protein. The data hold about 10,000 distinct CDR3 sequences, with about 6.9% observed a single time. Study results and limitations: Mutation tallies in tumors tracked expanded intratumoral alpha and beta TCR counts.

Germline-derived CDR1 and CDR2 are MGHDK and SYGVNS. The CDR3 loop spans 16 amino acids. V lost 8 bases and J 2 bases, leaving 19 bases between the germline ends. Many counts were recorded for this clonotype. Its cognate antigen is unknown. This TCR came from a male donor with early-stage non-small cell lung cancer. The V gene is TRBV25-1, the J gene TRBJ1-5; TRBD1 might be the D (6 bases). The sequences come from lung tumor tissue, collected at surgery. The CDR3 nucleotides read TGTGCCAGCCGGGGGGCATTCCCTAATGGCAATCAGCCCCAGCATTTT. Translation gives CASRGAFPNGNQPQHF.